The text below deals with one T cell receptor (beta chain). Its antigen remains unidentified. These data come from a study of cytomegalovirus exposure and HLA in healthy donors. General observations from the study: Across donors, sequencing depth was assumed by presence/absence analyses to be roughly uniform. A later analysis by the authors found several of the most significant clusters apparently linked to common viral pathogens.

Germline CDR1 and CDR2: SGHVS and FQNEAQ. CDR3 length: 14 amino acids. Germline trimming cut 0 bases from V and 4 bases from J; bases unmatched to any gene: 3. Primers included in the PCR were 60 Vbeta and 13 Jbeta primers. Produced via immunoSEQ multiplex PCR; TCRdb's table is partial and in-frame only. The sample shows about 150,000 clones, approximately 79% of them seen only once. The sequenced sample was PBMCs. The V call is TRBV7-8, the J call TRBJ2-7; the match to TRBD1 covers 7 bases. This receptor was obtained from a woman between 50 and 59 years old in good health and CMV-seropositive. This chain's CDR3 is CASSLARTGYEQYF. In nucleotides, the CDR3 is TGTGCCAGCAGCTTAGCGCGGACAGGTTACGAGCAGTACTTC.